The 30 T cell receptor beta chains reported below all come from one sample, sequenced in a study of cytomegalovirus exposure and HLA in healthy donors. Primers for the PCR totalled 60 Vbeta and 13 Jbeta. Only in-frame clones appear in the TCRdb table, and some are missing; sequencing was by immunoSEQ multiplex PCR. This table has about 62,000 clones, approximately 87% appearing once. Specimen: PBMCs. The source is a man aged 18 to 29 in good health and CMV-seronegative.

As DNA, the CDR3 is TGTGCCAGCAGCACAGGGGGTCGGAACGAGCAGTACTTC. Its translation is CASSTGGRNEQYF. The chain employs TRBV9 and TRBJ2-7; 8 bases map to TRBD1. Germline values: CDR1 SGDLS, CDR2 YYNGEE. V was pared by 4 bases and J by 5 bases, with 5 bases of the junction left unmatched. The CDR3 has 13 residues.

This sequence joins TRBV5-1 and TRBJ2-7; D might be TRBD2 (6 bases). The V gene's germline CDR1 is SGHRS and CDR2 YFSETQ. V lost 6 bases, J lost 0 bases, and 16 bases lay in between. The CDR3 is 15 residues long. The CDR3 spells CASTWGLTSSYEQYF. DNA of the CDR3: TGCGCCAGCACCTGGGGACTTACTAGCTCCTACGAGCAGTACTTC.

The chain recombines TRBV4-1 with TRBJ1-5, with no clear D. V dropped 0 bases and J dropped 4 bases, with 4 bases sitting between them. Germline V lookup: CDR1 MGHRA, CDR2 YSYEKL. CDR3 size: 13 residues. The CDR3 spells CASSQESNQPQHF. The CDR3 coding sequence is TGCGCCAGCAGCCAAGAGTCGAATCAGCCCCAGCATTTT.

The rearrangement joins TRBV5-1 to TRBJ2-7; D possibly corresponds to TRBD2 (5 bases). CDR1 and CDR2 from the germline V gene are SGHRS and YFSETQ. The CDR3 consists of 14 residues. The V end was cut by 0 bases, the J end by 5 bases, with 12 bases between. Here the CDR3 reads CASSLGTGRNEQYF. CDR3 bases: TGCGCCAGCAGCTTGGGGACGGGAAGGAACGAGCAGTACTTC.

The chain carries TRBV5-4 and TRBJ2-1, with 12 bases lining up with TRBD2. With V trimmed by 0 bases and J by 8 bases, 6 bases remained unmatched. Germline V gene data show CDR1 as SGHNT and CDR2 as YYREEE (reference sequence). This CDR3 has 16 amino acids. CDR3 in amino acids: CASSLASGGASYEQFF. The CDR3 nucleotides read TGTGCCAGCAGCTTGGCTAGCGGGGGGGCCTCTTATGAGCAGTTCTTC.

V is TRBV29-1 and J is TRBJ2-7, with a tentative D call TRBD2 (5 bases). V was clipped by 3 bases and J by 2 bases, with 11 bases between them. Germline V gene data show CDR1 as SQVTM and CDR2 as ANQGSEA. CDR3 size: 13 residues. Here the CDR3 DNA reads TGCAGCGTTGACGATCCGCGGGCCTACGAGCAGTACTTC. Amino acids: CSVDDPRAYEQYF.

In this sample, this clone turned up a few times. V usage is TRBV2 and J usage is TRBJ2-5, with D possibly TRBD2 on 6 matching bases. Trimming cost V 0 bases and J 3 bases, with 11 bases left between them. The CDR3 is made up of 15 amino acids. Per germline, CDR1 SNHLY and CDR2 FYNNEI. The CDR3 DNA follows: TGTGCCAGCAGTGAAGCTTTAACGGGGGAAGAGACCCAGTACTTC. It codes for CASSEALTGEETQYF. The entire variable domain, with the rest obtained from reference TRBV2 and TRBJ2-5, is as follows: EPEVTQTPSHQVTQMGQEVILRCVPISNHLYFYWYRQILGQKVEFLVSFYNNEISEKSEIFDDQFSVERPDGSNFTLKIRSTKLEDSAMYFCASSEALTGEETQYFGPGTRLLVL.

J is TRBJ1-3 and V is TRBV6-5; weak D call: TRBD1 (5 bases). The V end was cut by 6 bases, the J end by 7 bases, with 13 bases between. CDR1 and CDR2 (germline): MNHEY, SVGAGI. The CDR3 is made up of 13 amino acids. Here the CDR3 DNA reads TGTGCCAGCAGCACCGACAGAAAGAACACCATATATTTT. Protein sequence: CASSTDRKNTIYF.

The chain is built from TRBV7-9 and TRBJ2-5, with D possibly matching TRBD1 (7 bases). Germline V gene sequence: CDR1 SEHNR, CDR2 FQNEAQ (reference sequence). V dropped 7 bases and J dropped 5 bases, with 17 bases sitting between them. The CDR3 sequence is 14 residues long. The CDR3, as DNA: TGTGCCAGCATCCCAGACAGGGCGGGGGAGACCCAGTACTTC. This encodes CASIPDRAGETQYF.

The chain links TRBV7-2 to TRBJ1-3, with a tentative D call TRBD1 (5 bases). CDR1 and CDR2 from the germline V gene are SGHTA and FQGNSA. The germline V and J ends were trimmed by 5 bases and 3 bases, with 11 bases remaining between them. The CDR3 has 14 residues. Here the CDR3 reads CASSPGGLGNTIYF. The CDR3 DNA reads TGTGCCAGCAGCCCCGGGGGTCTTGGAAACACCATATATTTT.

The rearrangement links TRBV2 to TRBJ2-1, with 7 bases lining up with TRBD1. Germline values: CDR1 SNHLY, CDR2 FYNNEI. The CDR3 contains 13 residues. J gave up 12 bases and V 1 base, and 6 bases lay outside the gene matches. CDR3 amino acids: CASSEGQGITQFF. In nucleotides, the CDR3 is TGTGCCAGCAGTGAAGGACAGGGTATAACGCAGTTCTTC.

The chain combines TRBV4-1 with TRBJ2-2; the D gene is possibly TRBD2 (7 bases). Deletions cut 1 base from V and 2 bases from J, with 14 bases between. This CDR3 region has 17 residues. Germline assignment: CDR1 MGHRA and CDR2 YSYEKL. CDR3 sequence reads: CASSQAGGGFNTGELFF. The CDR3 DNA is TGCGCCAGCAGCCAAGCCGGCGGGGGCTTTAACACCGGGGAGCTGTTTTTT.

The chain has TRBV6-1 and TRBJ1-5, with TRBD1 matching 8 bases. Per germline, CDR1 MNHNS and CDR2 SASEGT. The CDR3 totals 15 residues. The V gene end was trimmed by 6 bases and the J gene end by 0 bases; junction bases not matched to a gene: 4. CDR3 region: CASSITGGSNQPQHF. The CDR3 DNA sequence: TGTGCCAGCAGCATAACAGGGGGTAGCAATCAGCCCCAGCATTTT.

This clone was detected once. The J gene is TRBJ2-1, the V gene TRBV7-9; TRBD1 matches at 7 bases. The ends lost 2 bases at V and 5 bases at J; junction bases unmatched: 9. The CDR3 totals 16 residues. Germline CDR1 SEHNR, CDR2 FQNEAQ (reference sequence). This CDR3 is CASSLKETGWDNEQFF. DNA for the CDR3: TGTGCCAGCAGCTTAAAGGAGACAGGGTGGGACAATGAGCAGTTCTTC. The full variable domain, its missing parts supplied by reference TRBV7-9 and TRBJ2-1, is DTGVSQNPRHKITKRGQNVTFRCDPISEHNRLYWYRQTLGQGPEFLTYFQNEAQLEKSRLLSDRFSAERPKGSFSTLEIQRTEQGDSAMYLCASSLKETGWDNEQFFGPGTRLTVL.

With respect to this clone: Germline is not matched at one junction end, which may reflect a read error. Within the sample, other DNA sequences also encode this same CDR3. The chain couples TRBV29-1 to TRBJ2-5; D is possibly TRBD2 (5 bases). The germline gives CDR1 SQVTM, CDR2 ANQGSEA. This CDR3 is built from 11 residues. CDR3 sequence reads: CSALLRETQYF. CDR3 bases: TGTAGCGCCCTGTTGAGGGAGACCCAGTACTTC.

The rearrangement uses TRBV18 and TRBJ2-7, with TRBD1 matching 10 bases. Trimming cost V 4 bases and J 5 bases; bases outside gene matches: 5. CDR3 length: 14 amino acids. CDR1 is KGHSH and CDR2 is LQKENI in the germline V gene. CDR3 amino acids: CASSLDRGRDEQYF. The CDR3 DNA reads as TGTGCCAGCTCACTAGACAGGGGGCGAGACGAGCAGTACTTC.

V gene TRBV4-1 combines with J gene TRBJ1-2; D might be TRBD1 (6 bases). The CDR3 sequence is 17 residues long. V was clipped by 3 bases and J by 4 bases, with 21 bases between them. The germline gives CDR1 MGHRA, CDR2 YSYEKL. Here the CDR3 reads CASSHTGRGRESYGYTF. The DNA of the CDR3 is TGCGCCAGCAGCCATACGGGGAGGGGGAGGGAATCCTATGGCTACACCTTC.

This sequence joins TRBV7-8 and TRBJ1-6, with D tentatively TRBD1 (6 bases). Germline loops: CDR1 SGHVS, CDR2 FQNEAQ. The V end was cut by 4 bases, the J end by 9 bases, with 19 bases between. The CDR3 is made up of 16 amino acids. In nucleotides, the CDR3 is TGTGCCAGCAGCTCGAGAGACAGGACACAAGTTTCACCCCTCCACTTT. Protein sequence: CASSSRDRTQVSPLHF.

V and J are TRBV10-3 and TRBJ2-7, with D maybe TRBD2 (5 bases). Germline V gene data show CDR1 as ENHRY and CDR2 as SYGVKD. Trimming took 3 bases from V and 2 from J, leaving 14 bases between them. The CDR3 length is 15 residues. The CDR3 region has the DNA TGTGCCATCAGTGAAGGTAGCGTGAACCCCTACGAGCAGTACTTC. Protein product: CAISEGSVNPYEQYF.

This sequence joins TRBV4-1 and TRBJ2-7, with 7 bases that match TRBD1. The CDR3 extends over 18 amino acids. The germline V gene encodes CDR1 MGHRA and CDR2 YSYEKL. The J segment lost 7 bases and the V segment lost 2 bases, leaving 20 bases of the junction unmatched. The CDR3 nucleotides are TGCGCCAGCAGCCAACGATTGGGCAGGGACAGAGCCCTTCTGGAGCAGTACTTC. Translated: CASSQRLGRDRALLEQYF.

The V gene is TRBV29-1, the J gene TRBJ1-1; D unresolved. The germline gives CDR1 SQVTM, CDR2 ANQGSEA. The CDR3 loop spans 13 amino acids. V was clipped by 2 bases and J by 5 bases, with 12 bases between them. The CDR3 coding sequence is TGCAGCGTTGAACCGGGAAGGATTACTGAAGCTTTCTTT. This gives the protein CSVEPGRITEAFF. Using reference TRBV29-1 and TRBJ1-1 for the parts outside the CDR3, the full variable domain is SAVISQKPSRDICQRGTSLTIQCQVDSQVTMMFWYRQQPGQSLTLIATANQGSEATYESGFVIDKFPISRPNLTFSTLTVSNMSPEDSSIYLCSVEPGRITEAFFGQGTRLTVV.

This rearrangement joins TRBV11-2 to TRBJ1-1; D is unclear. The CDR3 is made up of 13 amino acids. Trimming took off 3 bases at V and 7 bases at J, with 12 bases between the two ends. Germline CDR1 SGHAT, CDR2 FQNNGV. The CDR3 nucleotides are TGTGCCAGCAGCTTCGGGAGTGGTGGTGAAGCTTTCTTT. This encodes CASSFGSGGEAFF.

This chain connects TRBV27 to TRBJ2-5, with 8 bases matching TRBD1. Germline CDR1 is MNHEY and CDR2 is SMNVEV (reference sequence). Trimming took 5 bases from V and 4 from J; bases not matched to a gene: 6. The CDR3 has 14 amino acids. The CDR3 DNA reads TGTGCCAGCAGTACCGACAGGGGCCTAGAGACCCAGTACTTC. Translation: CASSTDRGLETQYF.

The chain is built from TRBV11-2 and TRBJ1-2; D gene uncertain. CDR3 length equals 15 residues. V dropped 1 base and J dropped 7 bases, with 16 bases sitting between them. Germline CDR1 is SGHAT and CDR2 is FQNNGV. The CDR3 nucleotides are TGTGCCAGCAGCTTAGGGTCCGTGCCCGAGGCTGGCTACACCTTC. Translation gives CASSLGSVPEAGYTF. Supplemented by reference TRBV11-2 and TRBJ1-2, the full variable domain reads EAGVAQSPRYKIIEKRQSVAFWCNPISGHATLYWYQQILGQGPKLLIQFQNNGVVDDSQLPKDRFSAERLKGVDSTLKIQPAKLEDSAVYLCASSLGSVPEAGYTFGSGTRLTVV.

The V gene is TRBV18, the J gene TRBJ2-3; D gene uncertain. This CDR3 is 14 amino acids long. With 3 bases removed from V and 2 bases from J, the gap between germline ends came to 9 bases. Per the germline V gene, CDR1 is KGHSH and CDR2 is LQKENI. The CDR3 sequence: CASSPQQNTDTQYF. Written as DNA, the CDR3 is TGTGCCAGCTCACCGCAACAGAACACAGATACGCAGTATTTT.

The chain has TRBV18 and TRBJ1-4; 9 positions agree with TRBD1. This CDR3 is built from 14 residues. CDR1 is KGHSH and CDR2 is LQKENI in the germline V gene. V dropped 6 bases and J dropped 8; count of bases not matched to a gene: 7. The CDR3 nucleotides are TGTGCCAGCTCGCCCTTCGGGACAGGGGAAAAACTGTTTTTT. Protein product: CASSPFGTGEKLFF.

The V and J genes are TRBV28 and TRBJ2-1; D may be TRBD1 (6 bases). CDR1 and CDR2 from the germline V gene are MDHEN and SYDVKM. The CDR3 sequence is 14 residues long. V was cut by 3 bases and J by 9 bases, with 15 bases left in between. The chain's CDR3 is CASSFRGVNGEQFF. CDR3 in DNA: TGTGCCAGCAGTTTCAGGGGAGTCAATGGTGAGCAGTTCTTC.

The chain carries TRBV7-8 and TRBJ2-7; a possible D gene is TRBD1 (5 bases). This CDR3 region has 15 residues. Looked up from germline, CDR1 is SGHVS and CDR2 is FQNEAQ. The V end was cut by 0 bases, the J end by 6 bases, with 15 bases between. DNA for the CDR3: TGTGCCAGCAGCTTAGCGGCGGTAGGGGCCACCGAGCAGTACTTC. It codes for CASSLAAVGATEQYF.

This chain connects TRBV6-1 to TRBJ1-2; the match to TRBD1 covers 11 bases. V dropped 4 bases and J dropped 3; count of bases not matched to a gene: 4. The CDR3 contains 15 residues. The germline gives CDR1 MNHNS, CDR2 SASEGT. DNA for the CDR3: TGTGCCAGCAGTGGGGGGGACAGGGGGTACTATGGCTACACCTTC. It yields the protein CASSGGDRGYYGYTF.

The chain is built from TRBV18 and TRBJ1-1, with 7 bases identical to TRBD1. V was pared by 6 bases and J by 3 bases, with 7 bases of the junction left unmatched. CDR1 and CDR2 from the germline V gene are KGHSH and LQKENI. The CDR3 consists of 14 residues. In nucleotides, the CDR3 is TGTGCCAGCTCCATGGGACAGCTTTACACTGAAGCTTTCTTT. Amino acid sequence: CASSMGQLYTEAFF.